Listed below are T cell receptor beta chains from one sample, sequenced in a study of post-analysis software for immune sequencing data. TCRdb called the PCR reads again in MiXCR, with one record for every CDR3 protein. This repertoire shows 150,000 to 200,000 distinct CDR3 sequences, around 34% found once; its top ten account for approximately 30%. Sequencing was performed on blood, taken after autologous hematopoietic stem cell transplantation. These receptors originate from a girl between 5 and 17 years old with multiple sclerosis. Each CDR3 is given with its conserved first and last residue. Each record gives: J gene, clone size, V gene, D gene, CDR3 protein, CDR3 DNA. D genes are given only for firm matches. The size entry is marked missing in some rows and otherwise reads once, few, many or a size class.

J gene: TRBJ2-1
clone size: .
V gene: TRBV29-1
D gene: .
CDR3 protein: CSVFQVWQFF
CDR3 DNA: TGCAGCGTTTTCCAGGTTTGGCAGTTCTTC

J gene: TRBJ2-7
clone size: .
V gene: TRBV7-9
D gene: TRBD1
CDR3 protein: CASSYGRDRDAYEQYF
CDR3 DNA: TGTGCCAGCAGTTACGGACGAGACAGGGACGCCTACGAGCAGTACTTC

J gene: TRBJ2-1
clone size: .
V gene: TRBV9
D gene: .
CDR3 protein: CASSVGSFPIQFF
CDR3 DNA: TGTGCCAGCAGCGTCGGGTCGTTTCCCATACAGTTCTTC

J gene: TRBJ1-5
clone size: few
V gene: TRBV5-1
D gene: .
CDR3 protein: CASRAGLNQPQHF
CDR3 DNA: TGCGCCAGCAGGGCAGGCCTCAATCAGCCCCAGCATTTT

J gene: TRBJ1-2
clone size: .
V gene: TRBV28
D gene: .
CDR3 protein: CASSYPGVRGGYTF
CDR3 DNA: TGTGCCAGCAGTTACCCAGGGGTTCGAGGGGGCTACACCTTC

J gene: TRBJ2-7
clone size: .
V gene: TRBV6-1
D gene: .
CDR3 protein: CASRQWTYEQYF
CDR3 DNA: TGTGCCAGCCGACAGTGGACCTACGAGCAGTACTTC

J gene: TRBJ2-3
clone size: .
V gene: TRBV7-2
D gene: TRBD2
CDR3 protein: CASSLEASGRANTQYF
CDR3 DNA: TGTGCCAGCAGCTTAGAGGCTAGCGGGAGGGCGAATACGCAGTATTTT

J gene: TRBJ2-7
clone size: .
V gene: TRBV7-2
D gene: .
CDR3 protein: CASSPGPSYEQYF
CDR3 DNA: TGTGCCAGCAGCCCCGGGCCCTCCTACGAGCAGTACTTC

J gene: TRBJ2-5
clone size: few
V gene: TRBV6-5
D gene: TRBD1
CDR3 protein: CASSHSSTGGWKTQYF
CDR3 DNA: TGTGCCAGCAGTCATTCTTCGACAGGGGGGTGGAAGACCCAGTACTTC

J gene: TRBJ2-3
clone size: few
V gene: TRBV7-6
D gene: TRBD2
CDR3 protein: CASSSGGGTQYF
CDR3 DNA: TGTGCCAGCAGCTCGGGGGGAGGTACGCAGTATTTT

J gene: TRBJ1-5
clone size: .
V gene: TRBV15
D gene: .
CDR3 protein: CATSRVRLSNQPQHF
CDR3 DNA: TGTGCCACCAGCAGAGTAAGGTTAAGCAATCAGCCCCAGCATTTT

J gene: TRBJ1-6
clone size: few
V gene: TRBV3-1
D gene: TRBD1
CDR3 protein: CASSRQGMGHNSPLHF
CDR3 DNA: TGTGCCAGCAGCCGACAGGGGATGGGGCATAATTCACCCCTCCACTTT

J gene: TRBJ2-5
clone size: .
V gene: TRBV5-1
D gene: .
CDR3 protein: CASRPGEETQYF
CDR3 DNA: TGCGCCAGCAGACCGGGGGAAGAGACCCAGTACTTC

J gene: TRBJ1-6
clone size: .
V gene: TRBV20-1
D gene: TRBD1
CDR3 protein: CSAGTGRDNSPLHF
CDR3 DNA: TGCAGTGCTGGGACAGGGAGAGATAATTCACCCCTCCACTTT

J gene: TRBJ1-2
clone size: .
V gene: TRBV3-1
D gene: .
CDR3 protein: CASSQHSEANYGYTF
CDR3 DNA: TGTGCCAGCAGTCAACACAGCGAAGCTAACTATGGCTACACCTTC

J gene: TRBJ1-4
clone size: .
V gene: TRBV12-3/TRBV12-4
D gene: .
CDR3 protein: CASGKTGENEKRFF
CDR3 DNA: TGTGCCAGCGGAAAGACAGGAGAAAATGAAAAACGGTTTTTT

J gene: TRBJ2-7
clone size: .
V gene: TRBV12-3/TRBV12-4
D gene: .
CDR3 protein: CASSLVQGYEQYF
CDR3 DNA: TGTGCCAGCAGTTTAGTCCAGGGCTACGAGCAGTACTTC

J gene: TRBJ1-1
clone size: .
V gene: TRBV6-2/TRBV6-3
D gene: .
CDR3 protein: CASSYQLGGAAEAFF
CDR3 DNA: TGTGCCAGCAGTTACCAGCTGGGGGGCGCGGCTGAAGCTTTCTTT

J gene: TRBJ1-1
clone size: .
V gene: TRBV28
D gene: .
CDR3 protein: CARSFLTRREAWGEGEAFF
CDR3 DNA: TGTGCCCGCAGTTTCCTTACTCGACGGGAGGCTTGGGGAGAGGGCGAAGCTTTCTTT

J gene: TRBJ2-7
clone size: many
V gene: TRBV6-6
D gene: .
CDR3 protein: CASTSVGQLYTGSYEQYF
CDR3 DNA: TGTGCCAGCACCTCAGTGGGGCAGCTATACACGGGGTCCTACGAGCAGTACTTC

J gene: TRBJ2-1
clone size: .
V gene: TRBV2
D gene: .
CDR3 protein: CASSEKGGYNSNEQFF
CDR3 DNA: TGTGCCAGCAGTGAAAAAGGCGGGTATAACAGCAATGAGCAGTTCTTC

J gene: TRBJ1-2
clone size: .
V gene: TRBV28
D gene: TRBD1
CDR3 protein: CASTPDRERSGYTF
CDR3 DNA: TGTGCCAGCACTCCGGACAGGGAGAGATCTGGCTACACCTTC

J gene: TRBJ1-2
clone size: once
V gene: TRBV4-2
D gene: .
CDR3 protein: CASSQEKGGHYGYTF
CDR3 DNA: TGTGCCAGCAGCCAGGAGAAGGGGGGGCACTATGGCTACACCTTC

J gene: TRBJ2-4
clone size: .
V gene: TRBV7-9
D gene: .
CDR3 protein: CASSPLSALGNIQYF
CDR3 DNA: TGTGCCAGCAGCCCCCTCTCAGCGCTGGGAAACATTCAGTACTTC

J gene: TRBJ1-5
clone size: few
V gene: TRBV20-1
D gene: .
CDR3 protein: CSASEGSRSNQPQHF
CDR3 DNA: TGCAGTGCTAGTGAAGGGTCCCGTAGCAATCAGCCCCAGCATTTT

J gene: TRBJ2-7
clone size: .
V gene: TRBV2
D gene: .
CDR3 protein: CASSEARPNLYEQYF
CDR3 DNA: TGTGCCAGCAGTGAAGCAAGGCCGAATCTTTACGAGCAGTACTTC

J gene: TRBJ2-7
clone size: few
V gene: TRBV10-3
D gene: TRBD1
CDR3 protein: CAISGGQGRSYEQYF
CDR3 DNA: TGTGCCATCAGTGGGGGACAGGGGCGATCCTACGAGCAGTACTTC

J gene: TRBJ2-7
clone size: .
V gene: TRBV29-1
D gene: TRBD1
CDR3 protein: CSARQGGSYEQYF
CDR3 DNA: TGCAGCGCCAGACAGGGTGGCTCCTACGAGCAGTACTTC

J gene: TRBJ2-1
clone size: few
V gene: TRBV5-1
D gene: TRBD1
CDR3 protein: CASSFGTAFYNEQFF
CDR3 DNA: TGCGCCAGCAGCTTCGGGACAGCGTTCTACAATGAGCAGTTCTTC

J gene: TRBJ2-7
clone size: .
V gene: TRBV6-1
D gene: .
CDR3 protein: CASSRQRPTGVSYEQYF
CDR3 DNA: TGTGCCAGCAGCAGACAGCGCCCAACGGGAGTAAGCTACGAGCAGTACTTC

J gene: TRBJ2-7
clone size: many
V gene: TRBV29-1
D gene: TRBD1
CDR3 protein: CSGGDRAYEQYF
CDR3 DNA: TGCAGCGGAGGTGACAGGGCCTACGAGCAGTACTTC

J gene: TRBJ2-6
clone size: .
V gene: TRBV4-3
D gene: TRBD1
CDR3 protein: CASSQATGGGANVLTF
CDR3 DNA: TGCGCCAGCAGCCAAGCAACAGGGGGGGGGGCCAACGTCCTGACTTTC

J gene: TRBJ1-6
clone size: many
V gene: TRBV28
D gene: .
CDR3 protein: CASSLELLGVESPLHF
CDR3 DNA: TGTGCCAGCAGCCTAGAATTATTGGGGGTGGAGTCACCCCTCCACTTT

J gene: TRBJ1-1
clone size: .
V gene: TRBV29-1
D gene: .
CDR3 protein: CSVSRGMNTEAFF
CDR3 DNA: TGCAGCGTTAGCAGGGGTATGAACACTGAAGCTTTCTTT

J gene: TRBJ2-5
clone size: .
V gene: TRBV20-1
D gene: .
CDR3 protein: CSARTERQETQYF
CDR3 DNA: TGCAGTGCTAGAACGGAGAGGCAAGAGACCCAGTACTTC

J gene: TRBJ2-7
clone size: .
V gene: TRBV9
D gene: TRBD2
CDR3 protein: CASSPQGGRNEQYF
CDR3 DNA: TGTGCCAGCAGCCCCCAGGGCGGGAGAAACGAGCAGTACTTC

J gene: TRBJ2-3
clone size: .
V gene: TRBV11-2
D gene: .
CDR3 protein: CASSLDGVGTDTQYF
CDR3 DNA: TGTGCCAGCAGCTTAGACGGGGTAGGAACAGATACGCAGTATTTT

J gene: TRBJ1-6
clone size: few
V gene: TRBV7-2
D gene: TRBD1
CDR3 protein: CASSLRGQGANSPLHF
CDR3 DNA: TGTGCCAGCAGCTTAAGGGGACAGGGGGCAAATTCACCCCTCCACTTT

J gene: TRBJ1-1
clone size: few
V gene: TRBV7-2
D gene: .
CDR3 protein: CASSQGRPNTEAFF
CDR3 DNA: TGTGCCAGCAGCCAGGGACGGCCGAACACTGAAGCTTTCTTT

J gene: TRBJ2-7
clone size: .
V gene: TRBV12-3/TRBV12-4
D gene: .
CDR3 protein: CASTTGQFYEQYF
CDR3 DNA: TGTGCCAGCACTACTGGGCAGTTCTACGAGCAGTACTTC

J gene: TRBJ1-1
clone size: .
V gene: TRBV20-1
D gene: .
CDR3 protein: CSARQPNTEAFF
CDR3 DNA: TGCAGTGCTAGACAGCCTAACACTGAAGCTTTCTTT

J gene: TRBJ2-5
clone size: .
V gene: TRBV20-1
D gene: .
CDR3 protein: CSARVGRQETQYF
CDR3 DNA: TGCAGTGCTAGAGTTGGACGCCAAGAGACCCAGTACTTC

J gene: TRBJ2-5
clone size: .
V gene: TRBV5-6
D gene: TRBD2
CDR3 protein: CASSSLAGGVETQYF
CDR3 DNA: TGTGCCAGCAGCTCCCTAGCGGGAGGGGTAGAGACCCAGTACTTC

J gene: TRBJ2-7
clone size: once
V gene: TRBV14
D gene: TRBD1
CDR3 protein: CASSPTGPSSYEQYF
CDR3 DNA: TGTGCCAGCAGTCCGACAGGGCCGAGCTCCTACGAGCAGTACTTC

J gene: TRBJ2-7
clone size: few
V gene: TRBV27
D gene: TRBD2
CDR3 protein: CASSLSGTGLVSSLSYEQYF
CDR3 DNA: TGTGCCAGCAGTTTATCGGGAACGGGACTAGTATCATCCCTCTCCTACGAGCAGTACTTC

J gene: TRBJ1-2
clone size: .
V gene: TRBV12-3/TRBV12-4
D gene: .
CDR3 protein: CASSLAQGLVGYTF
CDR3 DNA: TGTGCCAGCAGTTTAGCCCAGGGGCTGGTCGGCTACACCTTC

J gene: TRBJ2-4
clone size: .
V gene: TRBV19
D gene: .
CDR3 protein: CASSIRPGAKNIQYF
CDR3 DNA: TGTGCCAGTAGTATACGGCCGGGGGCAAAAAACATCCAGTACTTC

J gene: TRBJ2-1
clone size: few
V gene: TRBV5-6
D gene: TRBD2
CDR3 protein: CASRPGLAAYNEQFF
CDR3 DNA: TGTGCCAGCAGACCGGGACTAGCAGCTTACAATGAGCAGTTCTTC

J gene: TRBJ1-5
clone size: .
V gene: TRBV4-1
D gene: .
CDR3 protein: CASSQGGVGNQPQHF
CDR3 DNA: TGCGCCAGCAGCCAAGGGGGGGTGGGCAATCAGCCCCAGCATTTT

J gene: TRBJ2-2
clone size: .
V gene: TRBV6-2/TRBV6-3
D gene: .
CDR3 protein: CASTGDGSGELFF
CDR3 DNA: TGTGCCAGCACCGGGGACGGTTCCGGGGAGCTGTTTTTT